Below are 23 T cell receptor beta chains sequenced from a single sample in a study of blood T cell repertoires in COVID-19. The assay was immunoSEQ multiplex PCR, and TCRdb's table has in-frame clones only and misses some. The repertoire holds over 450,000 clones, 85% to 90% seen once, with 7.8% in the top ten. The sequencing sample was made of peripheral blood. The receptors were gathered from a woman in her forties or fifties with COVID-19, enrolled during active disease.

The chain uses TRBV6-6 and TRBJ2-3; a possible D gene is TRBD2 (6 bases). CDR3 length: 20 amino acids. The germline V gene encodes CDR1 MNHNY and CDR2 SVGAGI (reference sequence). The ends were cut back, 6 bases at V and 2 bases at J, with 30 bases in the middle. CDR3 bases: TGTGCCAGCAGCCTACGCTATCGGGGGATATCACCAACTACCACAGATACGCAGTATTTT. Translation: CASSLRYRGISPTTTDTQYF.

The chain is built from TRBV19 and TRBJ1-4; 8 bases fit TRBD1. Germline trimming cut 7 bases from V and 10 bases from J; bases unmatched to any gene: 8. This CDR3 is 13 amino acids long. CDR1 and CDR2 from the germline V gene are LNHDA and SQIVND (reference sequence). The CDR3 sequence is CASNPQGAGKLFF. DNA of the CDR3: TGTGCCAGTAATCCGCAGGGGGCAGGAAAACTGTTTTTT.

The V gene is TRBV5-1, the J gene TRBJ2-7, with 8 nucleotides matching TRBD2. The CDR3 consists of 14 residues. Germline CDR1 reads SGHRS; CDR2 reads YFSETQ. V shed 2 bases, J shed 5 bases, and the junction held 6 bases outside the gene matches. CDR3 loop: CASSLGRGDNEQYF. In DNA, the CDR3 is TGCGCCAGCAGCTTAGGGCGGGGGGACAACGAGCAGTACTTC.

The CDR3 bases are TGTGCCAGCAGTTACGATTTTGGCAGCTTCACCTACGAGGGCTACTTC. Its translation is CASSYDFGSFTYEGYF. This chain joins TRBV6-2 or TRBV6-3 and TRBJ2-7, with D perhaps matching TRBD2 (5 bases). The CDR3 is 16 amino acids. V was trimmed by 2 bases and J by 13 bases, leaving 27 bases between them. The germline V gene has CDR1 MNHEY and CDR2 SVGEGT.

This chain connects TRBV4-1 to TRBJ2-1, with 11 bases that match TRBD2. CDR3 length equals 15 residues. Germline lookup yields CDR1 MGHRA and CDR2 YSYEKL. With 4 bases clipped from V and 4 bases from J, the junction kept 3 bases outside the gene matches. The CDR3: CASSRSGGEYNEQFF. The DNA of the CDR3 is TGCGCCAGCAGCCGTAGCGGGGGGGAATACAATGAGCAGTTCTTC.

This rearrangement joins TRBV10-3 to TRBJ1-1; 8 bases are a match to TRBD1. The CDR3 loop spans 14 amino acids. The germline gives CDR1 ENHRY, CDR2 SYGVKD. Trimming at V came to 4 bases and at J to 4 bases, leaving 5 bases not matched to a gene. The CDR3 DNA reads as TGTGCCATCAGTGGCCAGGGGGCAATCACTGAAGCTTTCTTT. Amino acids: CAISGQGAITEAFF.

In nucleotides, the CDR3 is TGTGCCAGCAGCTTGACTAGCGGGGCCTCCTACGAGCAGTACTTC. Protein: CASSLTSGASYEQYF. This rearrangement joins TRBV5-4 to TRBJ2-7; 10 nucleotides align to TRBD2. Per germline, CDR1 SGHNT and CDR2 YYREEE (reference sequence). The CDR3 consists of 15 residues. The junction had 1 base not matched to a gene; V was cut back by 1 base and J by 0 bases.

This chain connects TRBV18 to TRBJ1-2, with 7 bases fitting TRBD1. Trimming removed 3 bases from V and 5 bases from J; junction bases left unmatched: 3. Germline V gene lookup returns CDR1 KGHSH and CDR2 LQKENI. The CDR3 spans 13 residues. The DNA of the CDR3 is TGTGCCAGCTCACCCGAACAGGGGTATGGCTACACCTTC. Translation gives CASSPEQGYGYTF.

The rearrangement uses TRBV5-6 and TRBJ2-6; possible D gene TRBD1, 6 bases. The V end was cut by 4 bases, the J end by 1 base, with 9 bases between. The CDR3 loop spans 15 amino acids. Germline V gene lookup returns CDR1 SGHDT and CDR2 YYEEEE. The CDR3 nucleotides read TGTGCCAGCAGCCACAGGGTGTCTGGGGCCAACGTCCTGACTTTC. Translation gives CASSHRVSGANVLTF.

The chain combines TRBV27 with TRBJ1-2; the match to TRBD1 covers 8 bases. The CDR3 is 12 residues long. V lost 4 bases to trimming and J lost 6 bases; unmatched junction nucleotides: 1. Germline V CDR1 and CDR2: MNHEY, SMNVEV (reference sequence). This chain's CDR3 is CASSSTGDGYTF. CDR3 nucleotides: TGTGCCAGCAGTTCGACAGGGGATGGCTACACCTTC.

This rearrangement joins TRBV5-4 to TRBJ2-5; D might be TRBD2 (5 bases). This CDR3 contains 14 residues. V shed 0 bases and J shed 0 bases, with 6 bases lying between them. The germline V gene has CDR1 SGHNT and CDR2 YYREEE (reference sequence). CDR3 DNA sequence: TGTGCCAGCAGCTTGGCCGGGGACCAAGAGACCCAGTACTTC. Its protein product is CASSLAGDQETQYF.

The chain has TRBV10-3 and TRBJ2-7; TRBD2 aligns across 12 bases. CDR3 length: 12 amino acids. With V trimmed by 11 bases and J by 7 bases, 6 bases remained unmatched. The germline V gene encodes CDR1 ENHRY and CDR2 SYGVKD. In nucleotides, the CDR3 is TGTGCCGTTGGACTAGCGGGGTCAGAGCAGTACTTC. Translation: CAVGLAGSEQYF.

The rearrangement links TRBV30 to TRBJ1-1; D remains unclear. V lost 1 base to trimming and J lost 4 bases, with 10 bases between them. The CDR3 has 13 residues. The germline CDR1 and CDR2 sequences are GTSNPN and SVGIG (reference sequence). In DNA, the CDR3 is TGTGCCTGGAGTGGAATTTACAGCACTGAAGCTTTCTTT. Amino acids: CAWSGIYSTEAFF.

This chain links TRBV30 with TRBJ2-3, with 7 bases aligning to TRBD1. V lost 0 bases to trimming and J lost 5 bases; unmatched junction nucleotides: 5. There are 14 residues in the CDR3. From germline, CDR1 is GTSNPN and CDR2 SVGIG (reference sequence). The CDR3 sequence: CAWSVGGLGDTQYF. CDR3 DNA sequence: TGTGCCTGGAGTGTAGGGGGCCTGGGAGATACGCAGTATTTT.

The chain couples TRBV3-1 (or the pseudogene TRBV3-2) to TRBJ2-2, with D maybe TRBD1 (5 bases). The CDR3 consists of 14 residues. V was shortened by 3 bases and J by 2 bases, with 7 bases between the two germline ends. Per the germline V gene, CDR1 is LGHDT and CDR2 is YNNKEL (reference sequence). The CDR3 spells CASSQDINTGELFF. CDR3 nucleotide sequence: TGTGCCAGCAGCCAGGACATTAACACCGGGGAGCTGTTTTTT.

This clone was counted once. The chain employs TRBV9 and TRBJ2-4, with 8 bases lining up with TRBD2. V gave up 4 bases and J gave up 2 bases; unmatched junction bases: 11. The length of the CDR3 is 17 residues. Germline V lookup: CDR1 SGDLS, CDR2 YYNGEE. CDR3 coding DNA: TGTGCCAGCAGCCCCAGCGGCGGGGGGTCGACCAAAAACATTCAGTACTTC. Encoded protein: CASSPSGGGSTKNIQYF.

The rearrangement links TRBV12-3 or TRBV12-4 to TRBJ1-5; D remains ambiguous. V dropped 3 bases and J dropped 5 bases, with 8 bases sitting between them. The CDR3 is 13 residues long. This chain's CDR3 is CASSLERYQPQHF. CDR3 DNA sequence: TGTGCCAGCAGTTTGGAGCGATATCAGCCCCAGCATTTT.

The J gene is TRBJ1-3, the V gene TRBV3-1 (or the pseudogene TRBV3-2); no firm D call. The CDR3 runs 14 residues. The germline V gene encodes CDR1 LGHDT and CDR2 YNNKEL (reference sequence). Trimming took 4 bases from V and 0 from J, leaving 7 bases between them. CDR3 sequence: CASSPSPSGNTIYF. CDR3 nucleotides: TGTGCCAGCAGCCCCAGTCCCTCTGGAAACACCATATATTTT.

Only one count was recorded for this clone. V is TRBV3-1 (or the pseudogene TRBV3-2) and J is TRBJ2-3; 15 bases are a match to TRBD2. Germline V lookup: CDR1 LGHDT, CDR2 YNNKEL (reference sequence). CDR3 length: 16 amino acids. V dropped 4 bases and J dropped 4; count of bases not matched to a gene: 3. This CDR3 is CASSPRTSGGADTQYF. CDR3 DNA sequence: TGTGCCAGCAGCCCCAGGACTAGCGGGGGGGCAGATACGCAGTATTTT.

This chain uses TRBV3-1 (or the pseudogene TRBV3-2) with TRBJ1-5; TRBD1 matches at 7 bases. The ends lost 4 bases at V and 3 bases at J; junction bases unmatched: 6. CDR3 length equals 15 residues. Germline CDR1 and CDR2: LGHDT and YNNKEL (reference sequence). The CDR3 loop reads CASSRGRGNNQPQHF. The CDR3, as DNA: TGTGCCAGCAGCCGGGGCAGGGGGAACAATCAGCCCCAGCATTTT.

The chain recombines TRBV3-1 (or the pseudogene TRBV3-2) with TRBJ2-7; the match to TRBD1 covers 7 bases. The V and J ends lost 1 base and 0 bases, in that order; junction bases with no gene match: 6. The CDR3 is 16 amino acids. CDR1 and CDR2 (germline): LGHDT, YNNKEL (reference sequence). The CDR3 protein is CASSQAGQDLSYEQYF. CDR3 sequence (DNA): TGTGCCAGCAGCCAAGCCGGACAGGACCTCTCCTACGAGCAGTACTTC.

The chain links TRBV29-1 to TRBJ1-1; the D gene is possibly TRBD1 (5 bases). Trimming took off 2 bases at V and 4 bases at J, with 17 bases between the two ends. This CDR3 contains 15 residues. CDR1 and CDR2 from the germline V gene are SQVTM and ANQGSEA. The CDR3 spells CSVEIGGAGSTEAFF. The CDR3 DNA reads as TGCAGCGTTGAAATTGGAGGGGCAGGGAGCACTGAAGCTTTCTTT.

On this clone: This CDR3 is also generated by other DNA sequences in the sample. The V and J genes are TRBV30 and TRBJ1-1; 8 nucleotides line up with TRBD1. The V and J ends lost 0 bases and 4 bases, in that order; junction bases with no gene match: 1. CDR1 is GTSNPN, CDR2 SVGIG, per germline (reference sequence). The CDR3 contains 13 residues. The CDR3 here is CAWSVDRATEAFF. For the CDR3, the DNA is TGTGCCTGGAGTGTGGACAGGGCCACTGAAGCTTTCTTT.